This T cell receptor beta chain was documented in a study of regulatory T cells in long-lasting Graves disease. The CDR3 runs to 17 residues. V gave up 8 bases and J gave up 4 bases; unmatched junction bases: 13. Germline loops: CDR1 MDHEN, CDR2 SYDVKM. Only a few counts were recorded for this clonotype. Its antigen is unidentified. Library construction for TCR beta used iRepertoire HTBI primers and Arm-PCR of CDR3 regions. Each CDR3 protein is one row after TCRdb ran MiXCR on the multiplex PCR reads. The repertoire holds roughly 450,000 distinct CDR3 sequences, with approximately 23% as singletons. Broader study findings: Limited samples may have lowered accuracy.

Sample time point: persistent/refractory GD, antithyroid drugs over 5 years with positive TRAb. Preparation of the TCR library used RNA extracted from PBMCs. Diagnosing Graves' disease relied on the American Thyroid Association guidelines. From an endocrinology department in Xi'an, China, came the patients. The chain is built from TRBV28 and TRBJ2-3; 12 nucleotides agree with TRBD2. This specimen consisted of peripheral blood mononuclear cells (PBMCs), obtained when the disease was refractory, from a patient treated with antithyroid drugs. The source of this sequence is a female donor with Graves disease. The CDR3 sequence is CASQLASGRGMPDTQYF. CDR3 coding DNA: TGTGCCAGCCAACTAGCTAGCGGGAGGGGTATGCCAGATACGCAGTATTTT. The variable domain in full, completed from reference TRBV28 and TRBJ2-3, reads DVKVTQSSRYLVKRTGEKVFLECVQDMDHENMFWYRQDPGLGLRLIYFSYDVKMKEKGDIPEGYSVSREKKERFSLILESASTNQTSMYLCASQLASGRGMPDTQYFGPGTRLTVL.